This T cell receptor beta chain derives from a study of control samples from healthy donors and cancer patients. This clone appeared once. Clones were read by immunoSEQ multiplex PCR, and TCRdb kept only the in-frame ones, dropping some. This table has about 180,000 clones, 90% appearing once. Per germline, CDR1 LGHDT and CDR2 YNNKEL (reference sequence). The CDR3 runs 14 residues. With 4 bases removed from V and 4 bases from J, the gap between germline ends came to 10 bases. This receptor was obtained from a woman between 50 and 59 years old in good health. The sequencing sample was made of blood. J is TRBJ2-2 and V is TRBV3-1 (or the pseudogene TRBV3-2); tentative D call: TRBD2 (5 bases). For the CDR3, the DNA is TGTGCCAGCAGCCCAGGACTGAGCACCGGGGAGCTGTTTTTT. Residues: CASSPGLSTGELFF.